This TCR beta chain was found in a study of blood T cell repertoires in COVID-19. Here immunoSEQ multiplex PCR was the method, and the copy in TCRdb shows in-frame clones only, minus some. The table records some 39,000 clones, more than 65% of them present only once. The junction had 3 bases not matched to a gene; V was cut back by 6 bases and J by 7 bases. The CDR3 covers 13 residues. Looked up from germline, CDR1 is LNHDA and CDR2 is SQIVND (reference sequence). The sample taken for sequencing was peripheral blood. This TCR came from a man aged 80 or over with acute or convalescent COVID-19. V is TRBV19 and J is TRBJ1-6; 7 bases are a match to TRBD1. CDR3 nucleotide sequence: TGTGCCAGTAGGGGGACAGAAAATTCACCCCTCCACTTT. Translation: CASRGTENSPLHF.